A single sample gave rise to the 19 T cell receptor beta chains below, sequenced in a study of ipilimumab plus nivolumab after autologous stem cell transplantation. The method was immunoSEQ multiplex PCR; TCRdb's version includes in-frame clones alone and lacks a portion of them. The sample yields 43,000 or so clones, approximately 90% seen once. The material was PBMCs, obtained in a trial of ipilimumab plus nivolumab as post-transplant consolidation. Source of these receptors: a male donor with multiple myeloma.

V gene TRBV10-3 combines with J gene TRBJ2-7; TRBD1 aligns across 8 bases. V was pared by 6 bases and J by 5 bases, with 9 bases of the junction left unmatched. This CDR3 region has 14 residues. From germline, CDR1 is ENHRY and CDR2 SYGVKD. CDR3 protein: CAISQVLQGDEQYF. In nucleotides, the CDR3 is TGTGCCATCAGCCAGGTCTTACAGGGGGACGAGCAGTACTTC.

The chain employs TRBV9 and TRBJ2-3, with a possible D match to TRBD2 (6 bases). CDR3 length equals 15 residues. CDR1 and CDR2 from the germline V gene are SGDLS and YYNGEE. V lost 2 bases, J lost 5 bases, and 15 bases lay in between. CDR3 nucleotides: TGTGCCAGCAGCGTTTGGGGGAGGCTGGGAGATACGCAGTATTTT. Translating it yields CASSVWGRLGDTQYF.

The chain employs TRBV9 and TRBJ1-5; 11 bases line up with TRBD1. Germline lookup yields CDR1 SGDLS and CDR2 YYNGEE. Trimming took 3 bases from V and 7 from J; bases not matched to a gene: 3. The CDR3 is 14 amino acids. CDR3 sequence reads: CASSGTGGWQPQHF. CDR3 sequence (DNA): TGTGCCAGCAGCGGGACAGGGGGCTGGCAGCCCCAGCATTTT.

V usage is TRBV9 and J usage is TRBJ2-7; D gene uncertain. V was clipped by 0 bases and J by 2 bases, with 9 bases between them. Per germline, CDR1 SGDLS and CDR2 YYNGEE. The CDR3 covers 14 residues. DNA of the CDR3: TGTGCCAGCAGCGTAGTGGACGTACCCTACGAGCAGTACTTC. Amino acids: CASSVVDVPYEQYF. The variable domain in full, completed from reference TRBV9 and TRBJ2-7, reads DSGVTQTPKHLITATGQRVTLRCSPRSGDLSVYWYQQSLDQGLQFLIQYYNGEERAKGNILERFSAQQFPDLHSELNLSSLELGDSALYFCASSVVDVPYEQYFGPGTRLTVT.

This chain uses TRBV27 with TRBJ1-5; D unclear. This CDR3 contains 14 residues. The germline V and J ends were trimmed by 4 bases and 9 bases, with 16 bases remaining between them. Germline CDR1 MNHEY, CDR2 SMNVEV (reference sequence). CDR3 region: CASSSLAPEGPQHF. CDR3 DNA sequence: TGTGCCAGCAGTTCCTTAGCCCCAGAAGGGCCCCAGCATTTT.

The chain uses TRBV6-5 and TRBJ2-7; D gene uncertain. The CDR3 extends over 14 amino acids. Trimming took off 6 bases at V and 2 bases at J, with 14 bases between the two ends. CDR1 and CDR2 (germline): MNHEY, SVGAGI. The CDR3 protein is CASSRTDSTYEQYF. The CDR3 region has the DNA TGTGCCAGCAGCCGGACCGATTCTACCTACGAGCAGTACTTC.

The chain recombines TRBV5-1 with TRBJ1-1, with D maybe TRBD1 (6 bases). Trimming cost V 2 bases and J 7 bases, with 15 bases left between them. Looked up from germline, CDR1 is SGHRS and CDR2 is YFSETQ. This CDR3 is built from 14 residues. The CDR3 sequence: CASSFHQGSSEAFF. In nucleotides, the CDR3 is TGCGCCAGCAGCTTCCACCAGGGGTCGAGTGAAGCTTTCTTT.

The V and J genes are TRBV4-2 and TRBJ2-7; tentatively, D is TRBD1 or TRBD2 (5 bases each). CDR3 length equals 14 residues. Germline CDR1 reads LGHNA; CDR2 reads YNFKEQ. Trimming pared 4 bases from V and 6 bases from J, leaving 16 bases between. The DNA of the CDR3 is TGTGCCAGCAGCCCCTCGGGACCAGCAGGCGAGCAGTACTTC. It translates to CASSPSGPAGEQYF.

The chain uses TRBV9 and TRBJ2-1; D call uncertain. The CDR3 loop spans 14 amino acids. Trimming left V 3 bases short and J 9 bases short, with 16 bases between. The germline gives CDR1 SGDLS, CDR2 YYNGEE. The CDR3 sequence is CASSEVGKLGEQFF. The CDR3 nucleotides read TGTGCCAGCAGCGAGGTGGGGAAACTTGGTGAGCAGTTCTTC.

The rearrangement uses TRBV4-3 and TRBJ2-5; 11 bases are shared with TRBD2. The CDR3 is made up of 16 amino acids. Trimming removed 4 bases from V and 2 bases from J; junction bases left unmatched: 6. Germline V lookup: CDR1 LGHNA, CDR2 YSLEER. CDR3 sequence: CASSRGLAGTQETQYF. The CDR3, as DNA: TGCGCCAGCAGCCGAGGACTAGCGGGCACACAAGAGACCCAGTACTTC.

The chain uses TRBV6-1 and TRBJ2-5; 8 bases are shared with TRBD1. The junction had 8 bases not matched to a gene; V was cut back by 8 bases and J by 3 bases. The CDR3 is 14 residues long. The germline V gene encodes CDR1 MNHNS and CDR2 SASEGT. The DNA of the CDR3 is TGTGCCAGCTTACAACCAGGGGGCGAAGAGACCCAGTACTTC. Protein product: CASLQPGGEETQYF.

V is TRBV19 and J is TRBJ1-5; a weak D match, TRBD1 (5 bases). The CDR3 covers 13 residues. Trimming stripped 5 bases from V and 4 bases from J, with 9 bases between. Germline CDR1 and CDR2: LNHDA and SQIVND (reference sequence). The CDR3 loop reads CASSVRVNQPQHF. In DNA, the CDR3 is TGTGCCAGTAGTGTCAGGGTAAATCAGCCCCAGCATTTT.

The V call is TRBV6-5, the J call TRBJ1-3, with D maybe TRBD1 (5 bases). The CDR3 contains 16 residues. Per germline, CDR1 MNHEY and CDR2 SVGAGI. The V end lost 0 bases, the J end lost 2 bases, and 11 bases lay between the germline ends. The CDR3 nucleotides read TGTGCCAGCAGTTACTCAGGCCAGGGCGCTGGAAACACCATATATTTT. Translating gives CASSYSGQGAGNTIYF.

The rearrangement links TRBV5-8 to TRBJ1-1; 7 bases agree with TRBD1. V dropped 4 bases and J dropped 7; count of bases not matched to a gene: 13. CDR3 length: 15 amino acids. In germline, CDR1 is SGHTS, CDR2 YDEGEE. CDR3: CASSQHGGAGGEAFF. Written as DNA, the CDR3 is TGTGCCAGCAGCCAGCATGGTGGAGCAGGGGGTGAAGCTTTCTTT.

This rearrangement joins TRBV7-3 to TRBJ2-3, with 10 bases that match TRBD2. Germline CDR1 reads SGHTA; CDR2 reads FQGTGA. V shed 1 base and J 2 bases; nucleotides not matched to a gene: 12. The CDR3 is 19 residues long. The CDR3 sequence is CASSLSPPGAGGLTDTQYF. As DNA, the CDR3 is TGTGCCAGCAGCTTAAGCCCTCCGGGAGCGGGGGGGCTCACAGATACGCAGTATTTT.

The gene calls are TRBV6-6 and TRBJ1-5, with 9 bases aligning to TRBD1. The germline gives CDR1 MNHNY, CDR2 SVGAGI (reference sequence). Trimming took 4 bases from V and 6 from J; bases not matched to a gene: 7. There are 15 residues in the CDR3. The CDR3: CASSFRDREVQPQHF. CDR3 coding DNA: TGTGCCAGCAGTTTCCGGGACAGGGAAGTTCAGCCCCAGCATTTT.

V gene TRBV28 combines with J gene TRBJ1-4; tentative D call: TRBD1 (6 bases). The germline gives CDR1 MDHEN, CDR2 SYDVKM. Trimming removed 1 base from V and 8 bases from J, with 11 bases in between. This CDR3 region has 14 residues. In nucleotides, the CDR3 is TGTGCCAGCAGTTTATCAGGGGTCTGGGAAAAACTGTTTTTT. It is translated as CASSLSGVWEKLFF.

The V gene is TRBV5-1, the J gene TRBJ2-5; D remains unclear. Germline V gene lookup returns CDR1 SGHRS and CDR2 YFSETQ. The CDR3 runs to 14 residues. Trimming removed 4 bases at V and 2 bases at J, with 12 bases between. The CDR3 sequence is CASSRRPTQETQYF. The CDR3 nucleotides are TGCGCCAGCAGCCGAAGGCCCACGCAAGAGACCCAGTACTTC. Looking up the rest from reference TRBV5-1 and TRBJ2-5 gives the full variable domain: KAGVTQTPRYLIKTRGQQVTLSCSPISGHRSVSWYQQTPGQGLQFLFEYFSETQRNKGNFPGRFSGRQFSNSRSEMNVSTLELGDSALYLCASSRRPTQETQYFGPGTRLLVL.

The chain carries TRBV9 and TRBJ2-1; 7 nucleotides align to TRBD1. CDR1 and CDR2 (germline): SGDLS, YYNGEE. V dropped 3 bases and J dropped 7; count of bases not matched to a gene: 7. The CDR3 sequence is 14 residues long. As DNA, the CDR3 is TGTGCCAGCAGCGGGTTTTTGGACAGGAATGAGCAGTTCTTC. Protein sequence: CASSGFLDRNEQFF.